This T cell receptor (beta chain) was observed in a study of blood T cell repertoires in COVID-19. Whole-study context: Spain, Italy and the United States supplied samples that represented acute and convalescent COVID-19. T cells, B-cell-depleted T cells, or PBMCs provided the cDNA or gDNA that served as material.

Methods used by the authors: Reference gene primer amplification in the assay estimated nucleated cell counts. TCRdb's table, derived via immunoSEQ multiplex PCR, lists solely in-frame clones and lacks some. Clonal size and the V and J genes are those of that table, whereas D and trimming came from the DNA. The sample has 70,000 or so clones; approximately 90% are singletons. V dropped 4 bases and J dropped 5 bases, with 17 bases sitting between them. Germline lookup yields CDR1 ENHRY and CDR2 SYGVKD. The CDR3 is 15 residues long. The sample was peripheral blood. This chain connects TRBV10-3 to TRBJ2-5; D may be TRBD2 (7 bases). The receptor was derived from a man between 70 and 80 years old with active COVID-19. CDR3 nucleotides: TGTGCCATCAGTGGGGGGCTAGCGGATCCGGAGACCCAGTACTTC. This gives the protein CAISGGLADPETQYF.